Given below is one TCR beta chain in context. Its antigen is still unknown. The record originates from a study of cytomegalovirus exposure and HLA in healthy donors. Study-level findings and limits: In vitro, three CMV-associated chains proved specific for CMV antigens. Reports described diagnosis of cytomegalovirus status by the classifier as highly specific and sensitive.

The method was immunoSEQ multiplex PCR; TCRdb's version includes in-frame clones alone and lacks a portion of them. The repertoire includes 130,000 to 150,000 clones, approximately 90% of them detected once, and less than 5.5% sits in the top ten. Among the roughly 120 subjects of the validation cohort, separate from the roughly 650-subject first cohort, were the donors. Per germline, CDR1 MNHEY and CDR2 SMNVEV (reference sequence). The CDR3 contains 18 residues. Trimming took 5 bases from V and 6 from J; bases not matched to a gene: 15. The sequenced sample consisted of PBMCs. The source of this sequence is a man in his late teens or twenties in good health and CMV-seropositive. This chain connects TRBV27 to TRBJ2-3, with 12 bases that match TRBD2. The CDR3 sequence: CASSILRTSGMVQDTQYF. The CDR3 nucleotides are TGTGCCAGCAGTATCCTGAGGACTAGCGGGATGGTCCAGGATACGCAGTATTTT.